The 31 T cell receptor beta chains listed next were all sequenced from one sample in a study of blood T cell repertoires in COVID-19. Sequencing used immunoSEQ multiplex PCR; TCRdb keeps in-frame clones, though not all of them. The sample holds 90,000 or so clones; about nine tenths are singletons and the top ten take roughly 5%. What was sequenced was peripheral blood. The origin of the receptors is a man aged 60-69 years with COVID-19, enrolled during active disease.

This chain uses TRBV11-3 with TRBJ2-3; TRBD2 is a possible D gene (5 bases). Per germline, CDR1 SGHNT and CDR2 YENEEA. Between the trimmed V and J ends, which lost 3 bases and 3 bases, there was a span of 13 bases. The CDR3 spans 15 residues. In nucleotides, the CDR3 is TGTGCCAGCAGCTTCGGGGTTGGGTTAACAGATACGCAGTATTTT. It specifies CASSFGVGLTDTQYF.

J is TRBJ2-7 and V is TRBV27, with D perhaps matching TRBD1 (6 bases). The germline V and J ends were trimmed by 5 bases and 6 bases, with 14 bases remaining between them. The CDR3 length is 13 residues. Looked up from germline, CDR1 is MNHEY and CDR2 is SMNVEV (reference sequence). The CDR3 coding sequence is TGTGCCAGCAGTGCAGGAACAGGGCGCGAGCAGTACTTC. Its protein product is CASSAGTGREQYF.

The V and J genes are TRBV24-1 and TRBJ2-1; D is unclear. Trimming stripped 9 bases from V and 5 bases from J, with 7 bases between. The CDR3 is 11 amino acids. CDR1 is KGHDR and CDR2 is SFDVKD in the germline V gene. CDR3 DNA: TGTGCCACCGTGGCAAACAATGAGCAGTTCTTC. This codes for CATVANNEQFF.

This chain's CDR3 is CASSQDIGLASYNEQFF. CDR3 sequence (DNA): TGCGCCAGCAGCCAAGATATCGGACTAGCGAGTTACAATGAGCAGTTCTTC. The chain is built from TRBV4-1 and TRBJ2-1, with 9 bases aligning to TRBD2. This CDR3 is built from 17 residues. The V gene end was trimmed by 0 bases and the J gene end by 4 bases; junction bases not matched to a gene: 7. The germline V gene has CDR1 MGHRA and CDR2 YSYEKL.

This clone was seen a single time. This chain's CDR3 is CASSTSTGGSTEAFF. The DNA for the CDR3 is TGTGCCAGTAGTACCTCGACAGGGGGGTCCACTGAAGCTTTCTTT. This chain connects TRBV19 to TRBJ1-1, with 9 bases identical to TRBD1. Germline CDR1 reads LNHDA; CDR2 reads SQIVND (reference sequence). Trimming removed 4 bases from V and 4 bases from J; junction bases left unmatched: 7. The CDR3 runs 15 residues.

This clone came up once. The rearrangement joins TRBV5-1 to TRBJ1-4, with TRBD1 matching over 10 bases. This CDR3 spans 15 amino acids. The germline V gene has CDR1 SGHRS and CDR2 YFSETQ. Trimming at V came to 2 bases and at J to 5 bases, leaving 3 bases not matched to a gene. The CDR3 coding sequence is TGCGCCAGCAGCTTCTCGACAGGGGGCAATGAAAAACTGTTTTTT. Its translation is CASSFSTGGNEKLFF.

This chain joins TRBV19 and TRBJ2-1; a possible D gene is TRBD2 (6 bases). The CDR3 runs 15 residues. The V and J ends lost 3 bases and 4 bases respectively, with 13 bases between them. Per germline, CDR1 LNHDA and CDR2 SQIVND (reference sequence). The CDR3: CASSIRREGYNEQFF. In nucleotides, the CDR3 is TGTGCCAGTAGTATTCGGCGGGAAGGGTACAATGAGCAGTTCTTC.

The chain carries TRBV2 and TRBJ2-3, with 7 bases aligning to TRBD2. The V gene's germline CDR1 is SNHLY and CDR2 FYNNEI. V shed 3 bases and J 4 bases; nucleotides not matched to a gene: 10. This CDR3 has 16 amino acids. The CDR3 sequence: CASSDRAAGPADTQYF. CDR3 bases: TGTGCCAGCAGTGATAGGGCAGCGGGACCTGCAGATACGCAGTATTTT.

Here the CDR3 DNA reads TGTGCCAGCAGCCCAGGGTTCAATGAGCAGTTCTTC. Translation gives CASSPGFNEQFF. The chain carries TRBV5-6 and TRBJ2-1; possibly TRBD1 for D (5 bases). Trimming took 4 bases from V and 6 from J, leaving 8 bases between them. Looked up from germline, CDR1 is SGHDT and CDR2 is YYEEEE. The CDR3 sequence is 12 residues long.

V usage is TRBV30 and J usage is TRBJ1-1; the match to TRBD1 covers 7 bases. Trimming took 4 bases from V and 5 from J; bases not matched to a gene: 10. CDR1 is GTSNPN and CDR2 is SVGIG in the germline V gene (reference sequence). This CDR3 has 14 amino acids. As DNA, the CDR3 is TGTGCCTGGACCGTATTACAGGGGTATACTGAAGCTTTCTTT. Translation: CAWTVLQGYTEAFF.

The gene calls are TRBV30 and TRBJ2-7; perhaps TRBD1 as D (7 bases). CDR1 GTSNPN and CDR2 SVGIG come from the germline V gene (reference sequence). Trimming took 0 bases from V and 4 from J, leaving 13 bases between them. The length of the CDR3 is 14 residues. CDR3 bases: TGTGCCTGGAGTGTAGGAGGGGGCTCGTACGAGCAGTACTTC. Its translation is CAWSVGGGSYEQYF.

This clone is a singleton in its sample. This chain connects TRBV7-9 to TRBJ1-5; the D gene is possibly TRBD1 (5 bases). This CDR3 is 17 amino acids long. Germline-derived CDR1 and CDR2 are SEHNR and FQNEAQ (reference sequence). Trimming stripped 0 bases from V and 0 bases from J, with 12 bases between. CDR3 sequence (DNA): TGTGCCAGCAGCTTAGCGGGGGGTGAGGCTAGCAATCAGCCCCAGCATTTT. Encoded protein: CASSLAGGEASNQPQHF.

V and J are TRBV28 and TRBJ1-2; D is undetermined. Germline CDR1 is MDHEN and CDR2 is SYDVKM. The CDR3 length is 13 residues. The V end lost 3 bases, the J end lost 5 bases, and 10 bases lay between the germline ends. CDR3 sequence: CASSFMGGYGYTF. CDR3 DNA sequence: TGTGCCAGCAGTTTTATGGGAGGGTATGGCTACACCTTC.

The chain recombines TRBV24-1 with TRBJ2-2, with D perhaps TRBD1 (6 bases). The CDR3 is 16 residues long. Between the trimmed V and J ends, which lost 5 bases and 3 bases, there was a span of 15 bases. Germline V lookup: CDR1 KGHDR, CDR2 SFDVKD. CDR3 residues: CATSGNAGVHTGELFF. The CDR3, as DNA: TGTGCCACCAGTGGAAATGCAGGGGTTCACACCGGGGAGCTGTTTTTT.

This sequence joins TRBV19 and TRBJ1-2, with a tentative D call TRBD1 (5 bases). Germline CDR1 LNHDA, CDR2 SQIVND (reference sequence). The CDR3 covers 16 residues. Trimming stripped 3 bases from V and 5 bases from J, with 19 bases between. CDR3 nucleotides: TGTGCCAGTAGTATGTTGGCAGGGAAGGCTGTTTATGGCTACACCTTC. It specifies CASSMLAGKAVYGYTF.

V gene TRBV10-3 combines with J gene TRBJ2-6; 7 positions agree with TRBD2. This CDR3 contains 16 residues. Germline loops: CDR1 ENHRY, CDR2 SYGVKD. Trimming removed 5 bases from V and 0 bases from J; junction bases left unmatched: 4. DNA of the CDR3: TGTGCCATCAGTAGCGGGGACTTCTCTGGGGCCAACGTCCTGACTTTC. Translation: CAISSGDFSGANVLTF.

This clone was observed a handful of times. The rearrangement joins TRBV6-6 to TRBJ2-7; D gene ambiguous. The CDR3 length is 15 residues. Germline V CDR1 and CDR2: MNHNY, SVGAGI (reference sequence). V lost 0 bases and J 1 base, leaving 10 bases between the germline ends. The CDR3 DNA reads TGTGCCAGCAGTTACTCGAATCAGGATTCCTACGAGCAGTACTTC. This codes for CASSYSNQDSYEQYF.

This chain connects TRBV27 to TRBJ2-5, with D perhaps TRBD1 (6 bases). Trimming took off 3 bases at V and 4 bases at J, with 9 bases between the two ends. Germline-derived CDR1 and CDR2 are MNHEY and SMNVEV (reference sequence). This CDR3 has 13 residues. CDR3 loop: CASSFRGRETQYF. DNA of the CDR3: TGTGCCAGCAGTTTCAGGGGAAGAGAGACCCAGTACTTC.

This clone showed up just once. The V and J genes are TRBV6-5 and TRBJ1-3, with TRBD1 matching over 8 bases. The CDR3 is made up of 14 amino acids. CDR1 and CDR2 (germline): MNHEY, SVGAGI. With 6 bases clipped from V and 8 bases from J, the junction kept 9 bases outside the gene matches. The CDR3 region has the DNA TGTGCCAGCAGAGGACAGGGTGAGGGGCACACCATATATTTT. As protein: CASRGQGEGHTIYF.

This sequence joins TRBV29-1 and TRBJ1-3; 9 bases align to TRBD1. CDR3 size: 14 residues. Trimming cost V 5 bases and J 4 bases; bases outside gene matches: 6. Germline CDR1 is SQVTM and CDR2 is ANQGSEA. The CDR3 region has the DNA TGCAGCGTTCGAGGGACAGGGATAGGAAACACCATATATTTT. Its translation is CSVRGTGIGNTIYF.

V and J are TRBV5-1 and TRBJ1-2, with 10 bases fitting TRBD1. Germline CDR1 reads SGHRS; CDR2 reads YFSETQ. This CDR3 has 16 residues. J was trimmed by 0 bases and V by 4 bases; bases with no gene match: 6. DNA of the CDR3: TGCGCCAGCAGCCCGGACAGGGGGTTCGCTAACTATGGCTACACCTTC. This translates into CASSPDRGFANYGYTF.

The gene calls are TRBV20-1 and TRBJ2-1; TRBD2 aligns across 10 bases. The CDR3 has 16 amino acids. The germline gives CDR1 DFQATT, CDR2 SNEGSKA (reference sequence). Trimming cost V 3 bases and J 5 bases; bases outside gene matches: 10. The CDR3 coding sequence is TGCAGTGCTAGTAGCCTAGCGGGAGTGAAAAACAATGAGCAGTTCTTC. Its protein is CSASSLAGVKNNEQFF.

The chain recombines TRBV10-3 with TRBJ2-7; D is unresolved. Trimming cost V 0 bases and J 3 bases, with 9 bases left between them. Germline-derived CDR1 and CDR2 are ENHRY and SYGVKD. This CDR3 comprises 14 residues. The DNA of the CDR3 is TGTGCCATCAGTGAGTCCAACACGCTCTACGAGCAGTACTTC. Translating gives CAISESNTLYEQYF.

The chain joins TRBV7-8 to TRBJ1-5; TRBD1 aligns across 7 bases. Trimming cost V 1 base and J 6 bases; bases outside gene matches: 3. CDR1 is SGHVS, CDR2 FQNEAQ, per germline. The CDR3 consists of 14 residues. CDR3 sequence (DNA): TGTGCCAGCAGCTTAGGAGGGGGCAGTCAGCCCCAGCATTTT. It translates to CASSLGGGSQPQHF. Looking up the rest from reference TRBV7-8 and TRBJ1-5 gives the full variable domain: GAGVSQSPRYKVAKRGQDVALRCDPISGHVSLFWYQQALGQGPEFLTYFQNEAQLDKSGLPSDRFFAERPEGSVSTLKIQRTQQEDSAVYLCASSLGGGSQPQHFGDGTRLSIL.

The chain has TRBV3-1 (or the pseudogene TRBV3-2) and TRBJ2-7; 8 bases align to TRBD2. The CDR3 runs to 16 residues. CDR1 is LGHDT and CDR2 is YNNKEL in the germline V gene (reference sequence). Trimming removed 0 bases from V and 6 bases from J; junction bases left unmatched: 10. CDR3 sequence (DNA): TGTGCCAGCAGCCAAGACGTAGGAAGCGGGAGAGGCGAGCAGTACTTC. Amino acids: CASSQDVGSGRGEQYF.

The rearrangement links TRBV5-1 to TRBJ2-6, with 8 bases identical to TRBD1. The germline V gene has CDR1 SGHRS and CDR2 YFSETQ. The CDR3 runs 20 residues. The junction had 11 bases not matched to a gene; V was cut back by 0 bases and J by 0 bases. The CDR3 DNA reads TGCGCCAGCAGCTTGGGCCAGGGGGCTCTTCCGACCTCTGGGGCCAACGTCCTGACTTTC. Protein product: CASSLGQGALPTSGANVLTF.

V gene TRBV30 combines with J gene TRBJ2-1; the D is unclear. This CDR3 region has 12 residues. V was trimmed by 5 bases and J by 1 base, leaving 6 bases between them. CDR1 GTSNPN and CDR2 SVGIG come from the germline V gene (reference sequence). CDR3 nucleotides: TGTGCCTGGCGGTGGTCCTACAATGAGCAGTTCTTC. It yields the protein CAWRWSYNEQFF.

This chain joins TRBV5-1 and TRBJ2-1, with D possibly TRBD1 on 6 matching bases. Trimming pared 4 bases from V and 3 bases from J, leaving 11 bases between. The CDR3 spans 14 residues. Germline V gene sequence: CDR1 SGHRS, CDR2 YFSETQ. CDR3 sequence reads: CASSPMDSYNEQFF. CDR3 sequence (DNA): TGCGCCAGCAGCCCGATGGACAGCTACAATGAGCAGTTCTTC.

J is TRBJ1-1 and V is TRBV5-6; TRBD1 matches at 7 bases. Germline lookup yields CDR1 SGHDT and CDR2 YYEEEE. The CDR3 runs 14 residues. J lost 10 bases, V lost 0 bases, and 9 bases had no gene match. The CDR3 DNA sequence: TGTGCCAGCAGCTTGGGGGACAGCCTCCCTTCAGCTTTCTTT. It yields the protein CASSLGDSLPSAFF.

CDR3 sequence: CASSSYPGSDTQYF. As DNA, the CDR3 is TGTGCCAGCAGTTCCTACCCAGGGTCAGATACGCAGTATTTT. The gene calls are TRBV27 and TRBJ2-3; perhaps TRBD1 as D (5 bases). The V end lost 4 bases, the J end lost 4 bases, and 12 bases lay between the germline ends. This CDR3 has 14 amino acids. CDR1 and CDR2 from the germline V gene are MNHEY and SMNVEV (reference sequence).

The chain is built from TRBV28 and TRBJ2-3; D call uncertain. Trimming took 3 bases from V and 4 from J, leaving 14 bases between them. Looked up from germline, CDR1 is MDHEN and CDR2 is SYDVKM. This CDR3 comprises 15 residues. The CDR3 DNA reads TGTGCCAGCAGTTTCAGGATGATGGCCGCAGATACGCAGTATTTT. It translates to CASSFRMMAADTQYF. Complete variable domain (other parts from reference TRBV28 and TRBJ2-3): DVKVTQSSRYLVKRTGEKVFLECVQDMDHENMFWYRQDPGLGLRLIYFSYDVKMKEKGDIPEGYSVSREKKERFSLILESASTNQTSMYLCASSFRMMAADTQYFGPGTRLTVL.